One and the same sample provided the 14 T cell receptor beta chains below, sequenced in a study of CD4 T cell repertoires in COVID-19. The data were produced by immunoSEQ multiplex PCR, yet TCRdb's version contains in-frame clones alone and is incomplete. The table includes about 75,000 clones, around 82% detected once. Specimen: CD4+ T cells from peripheral blood, collected after recovery from COVID-19. These receptors all come from a human donor who had COVID-19.

The chain couples TRBV20-1 to TRBJ1-2, with D maybe TRBD1 (6 bases). Germline CDR1 DFQATT, CDR2 SNEGSKA (reference sequence). CDR3 size: 11 residues. V lost 5 bases and J 9 bases, leaving 13 bases between the germline ends. The CDR3 reads CSAGGDKSYTF. CDR3 in DNA: TGCAGTGCTGGAGGGGACAAGAGCTACACCTTC.

V gene TRBV7-2 combines with J gene TRBJ2-7; 8 bases align to TRBD2. J lost 2 bases, V lost 1 base, and 4 bases had no gene match. The germline CDR1 and CDR2 sequences are SGHTA and FQGNSA. This CDR3 has 15 amino acids. CDR3 in amino acids: CASSLGRGAAYEQYF. The CDR3 region has the DNA TGTGCCAGCAGCTTAGGGCGGGGGGCCGCCTACGAGCAGTACTTC. Drawing the rest from reference TRBV7-2 and TRBJ2-7, the complete variable domain is GAGVSQSPSNKVTEKGKDVELRCDPISGHTALYWYRQSLGQGLEFLIYFQGNSAPDKSGLPSDRFSAERTGGSVSTLTIQRTQQEDSAVYLCASSLGRGAAYEQYFGPGTRLTVT.

This clone appeared a few times. The V call is TRBV19, the J call TRBJ1-2, with 11 positions matching TRBD1. J lost 8 bases, V lost 5 bases, and 10 bases had no gene match. Germline-derived CDR1 and CDR2 are LNHDA and SQIVND (reference sequence). This CDR3 comprises 15 residues. This CDR3 is CASSPLGQGAYGYTF. The CDR3 DNA follows: TGTGCCAGTAGTCCTCTCGGACAGGGGGCTTACGGCTACACCTTC.

The rearrangement links TRBV2 to TRBJ1-6, with unresolved D. Germline V gives CDR1 SNHLY, CDR2 FYNNEI. CDR3 length: 15 residues. V was cut by 4 bases and J by 8 bases, with 15 bases left in between. The CDR3 DNA follows: TGTGCCAGCAGTGGGGAGGGTACAGTTTATTCACCCCTCCACTTT. It codes for CASSGEGTVYSPLHF.

In DNA form, the CDR3 reads TGTGCCAGCAGGAACTACGAGCAGTACTTC. Amino acid sequence: CASRNYEQYF. The chain carries TRBV2 and TRBJ2-7; D unclear. CDR1 is SNHLY, CDR2 FYNNEI, per germline. The CDR3 consists of 10 residues. The ends were cut back, 6 bases at V and 3 bases at J, with 3 bases in the middle.

The genes are TRBV3-1 (or the pseudogene TRBV3-2) and TRBJ1-2; tentative D call: TRBD1 (5 bases). CDR1 is LGHDT and CDR2 is YNNKEL in the germline V gene (reference sequence). The CDR3 is made up of 13 amino acids. The V gene lost 2 bases and the J gene lost 4 bases, with 8 bases spanning the gap. The CDR3 loop reads CASSQPGLYGYTF. The CDR3, as DNA: TGTGCCAGCAGCCAACCGGGACTCTATGGCTACACCTTC.

The chain employs TRBV9 and TRBJ2-7; no reliable D call. The CDR3 has 14 residues. Germline-derived CDR1 and CDR2 are SGDLS and YYNGEE. V shed 1 base and J shed 5 bases, with 13 bases lying between them. The CDR3 here is CASSVTSQSHEQYF. In DNA form, the CDR3 reads TGTGCCAGCAGCGTAACCTCACAGTCCCACGAGCAGTACTTC.

V usage is TRBV27 and J usage is TRBJ2-2; 7 bases fit TRBD1. Germline-derived CDR1 and CDR2 are MNHEY and SMNVEV (reference sequence). V lost 2 bases to trimming and J lost 6 bases; unmatched junction nucleotides: 12. The CDR3 is 17 amino acids. CDR3 DNA: TGTGCCAGCAGTTTAAACACTAGGACCACAGGGGCCGGGGAGCTGTTTTTT. Encoded protein: CASSLNTRTTGAGELFF.

This chain uses TRBV19 with TRBJ2-5, with 11 bases matching TRBD2. CDR1 and CDR2 (germline): LNHDA, SQIVND (reference sequence). This CDR3 comprises 15 residues. After removal of 4 bases from V and 2 bases from J, the junction contained 3 bases not matched to a gene. The CDR3 DNA follows: TGTGCCAGTAGTACAAGGACTAGCGGGCAAGAGACCCAGTACTTC. Translating it yields CASSTRTSGQETQYF.

The chain is built from TRBV7-2 and TRBJ2-2; D remains unclear. V was shortened by 5 bases and J by 5 bases, with 15 bases between the two germline ends. The CDR3 has 15 amino acids. CDR1 and CDR2 from the germline V gene are SGHTA and FQGNSA. This CDR3 is CASSQRKEVTGELFF. CDR3 nucleotide sequence: TGTGCCAGCAGCCAGCGTAAGGAAGTGACCGGGGAGCTGTTTTTT.

This clone was detected a few times. The chain has TRBV6-5 and TRBJ1-6; 8 bases map to TRBD1. V trimming: 8 bases; J trimming: 6 bases; junction bases outside the gene matches: 6. This CDR3 spans 14 amino acids. Germline V gene lookup returns CDR1 MNHEY and CDR2 SVGAGI. Here the CDR3 DNA reads TGTGCCAGCCTGCAGGGACAGGTTAATTCACCCCTCCACTTT. Translated, it gives CASLQGQVNSPLHF.

The chain is built from TRBV12-5 and TRBJ2-1; the D gene is possibly TRBD1 (6 bases). The CDR3 spans 14 residues. Germline V lookup: CDR1 LGHNT, CDR2 FRNRAP. Trimming pared 4 bases from V and 7 bases from J, leaving 14 bases between. CDR3 sequence reads: CASGYRVVGNEQFF. DNA of the CDR3: TGTGCTAGTGGTTACAGGGTAGTCGGGAATGAGCAGTTCTTC.

This sequence joins TRBV5-6 and TRBJ2-3, with 11 bases aligning to TRBD2. V lost 4 bases to trimming and J lost 2 bases; unmatched junction nucleotides: 6. This CDR3 region has 16 residues. Germline CDR1 reads SGHDT; CDR2 reads YYEEEE. The chain's CDR3 is CASSSRLAGHTDTQYF. The DNA of the CDR3 is TGTGCCAGCAGCAGCCGACTAGCGGGACACACAGATACGCAGTATTTT.

The gene calls are TRBV7-9 and TRBJ2-1; possibly TRBD1 for D (6 bases). CDR3 size: 13 residues. Trimming cost V 5 bases and J 7 bases, with 12 bases left between them. From germline, CDR1 is SEHNR and CDR2 FQNEAQ (reference sequence). The CDR3 DNA reads TGTGCCAGCAGCCTTAAGAGGGGGAATGAGCAGTTCTTC. It yields the protein CASSLKRGNEQFF.